Shown below are 29 T cell receptor beta chains from a single sample sequenced in a study of cytomegalovirus exposure and HLA in healthy donors. Primers for the PCR totalled 60 Vbeta and 13 Jbeta. TCRdb's copy holds only in-frame clones and misses some; the assay was immunoSEQ multiplex PCR. The repertoire holds around 130,000 clones, with roughly four fifths as singletons. What was sequenced was PBMCs. The receptor source for this set is a middle-aged man in good health and CMV-seronegative.

CDR3 protein: CASSEGPWGEAFF. The CDR3, as DNA: TGTGCCAGCAGTGAGGGGCCTTGGGGTGAAGCTTTCTTT. The gene calls are TRBV6-4 and TRBJ1-1, with TRBD1 as a possible D gene (5 bases). V lost 3 bases and J 7 bases, leaving 12 bases between the germline ends. The germline CDR1 and CDR2 sequences are MRHNA and SNTAGT. The CDR3 spans 13 residues.

As regards this clone: This sample also contains other DNA sequences that code for the same CDR3. The gene calls are TRBV5-1 and TRBJ2-5; D is possibly TRBD1 (5 bases). The CDR3 runs 13 residues. The germline V gene encodes CDR1 SGHRS and CDR2 YFSETQ. Between the trimmed V and J ends, which lost 4 bases and 2 bases, there was a span of 9 bases. The CDR3 loop is CASSQRQQETQYF. The CDR3 nucleotides read TGCGCCAGCAGCCAGCGACAGCAAGAGACCCAGTACTTC.

The sample holds one count of this clone. The chain uses TRBV28 and TRBJ2-1; 7 nucleotides agree with TRBD1. The CDR3 has 16 residues. Germline CDR1 is MDHEN and CDR2 is SYDVKM. J lost 6 bases, V lost 5 bases, and 13 bases had no gene match. In nucleotides, the CDR3 is TGTGCCAGCAGTCCATACAGGGGTTTCGCCTCCAATGAGCAGTTCTTC. It specifies CASSPYRGFASNEQFF.

Details on this clone: A read error may produce the germline difference seen at one junction end. CDR3 DNA: TGCGCCAGCAGCCAACAGAACAGTCAGTACTTC. It is translated as CASSQQNSQYF. The rearrangement links TRBV5-1 to TRBJ2-4; D not certain. Germline V CDR1 and CDR2: SGHRS, YFSETQ. The CDR3 is made up of 11 amino acids.

The chain employs TRBV5-1 and TRBJ1-1, with a weak D call TRBD1 (6 bases). V dropped 0 bases and J dropped 4 bases, with 10 bases sitting between them. CDR1 and CDR2 from the germline V gene are SGHRS and YFSETQ. The length of the CDR3 is 14 residues. CDR3 DNA sequence: TGCGCCAGCAGCTTGGAGGGACATTCCACTGAAGCTTTCTTT. As protein: CASSLEGHSTEAFF.

CDR3 amino acids: CASSLGGSGQPQHF. DNA of the CDR3: TGTGCCAGCAGCCTGGGGGGTTCGGGTCAGCCCCAGCATTTT. The chain recombines TRBV7-2 with TRBJ1-5; D might be TRBD1 (5 bases). V was trimmed by 5 bases and J by 6 bases, leaving 14 bases between them. The CDR3 spans 14 residues. Looked up from germline, CDR1 is SGHTA and CDR2 is FQGNSA.

The chain combines TRBV5-1 with TRBJ1-1, with 9 bases identical to TRBD1. J gave up 6 bases and V 4 bases, and 10 bases lay outside the gene matches. Germline values: CDR1 SGHRS, CDR2 YFSETQ. The CDR3 spans 15 residues. CDR3 sequence: CASSALTGGVAEAFF. Here the CDR3 DNA reads TGCGCCAGCAGCGCACTGACAGGGGGAGTGGCTGAAGCTTTCTTT.

The gene calls are TRBV4-2 and TRBJ2-3; TRBD2 aligns across 10 bases. The CDR3 covers 18 residues. J lost 2 bases, V lost 0 bases, and 8 bases had no gene match. Per the germline V gene, CDR1 is LGHNA and CDR2 is YNFKEQ. This chain's CDR3 is CASSQELGGLAATDTQYF. The DNA for the CDR3 is TGTGCCAGCAGCCAAGAGTTGGGTGGACTAGCGGCCACAGATACGCAGTATTTT.

This clone has just one count. At one end the junction does not follow the germline gene, possibly because of a read error. The chain combines TRBV28 with TRBJ1-5; 9 bases agree with TRBD1. Germline values: CDR1 MDHEN, CDR2 SYDVKM. The CDR3 extends over 13 amino acids. CDR3 sequence (DNA): TGTGCCTTCGGGACAGGGAGCAATCAGTCCCAGCATTTT. Translation: CAFGTGSNQSQHF. Variable domain in full (rest from reference TRBV28 and TRBJ1-5): DVKVTQSSRYLVKRTGEKVFLECVQDMDHENMFWYRQDPGLGLRLIYFSYDVKMKEKGDIPEGYSVSREKKERFSLILESASTNQTSMYLCAFGTGSNQSQHFGDGTRLSIL.

This clone was found once. The chain carries TRBV11-2 and TRBJ2-1, with D perhaps TRBD1 (6 bases). The CDR3 covers 15 residues. The V end was cut by 3 bases, the J end by 0 bases, with 9 bases between. CDR1 and CDR2 from the germline V gene are SGHAT and FQNNGV. In nucleotides, the CDR3 is TGTGCCAGCAGCTTCGGCAGGGGCTCCTACAATGAGCAGTTCTTC. Protein product: CASSFGRGSYNEQFF.

This clone was detected once. The CDR3 sequence is CASSPRLAGAGAKNIQYF. DNA for the CDR3: TGTGCCAGCTCACCTCGCCTAGCGGGGGCGGGGGCCAAAAACATTCAGTACTTC. The V gene is TRBV18, the J gene TRBJ2-4; 10 bases are a match to TRBD2. The CDR3 is made up of 18 amino acids. CDR1 and CDR2 from the germline V gene are KGHSH and LQKENI. V lost 3 bases, J lost 1 base, and 9 bases stayed unmatched.

V is TRBV5-1 and J is TRBJ1-2, with 9 bases aligning to TRBD1. Germline CDR1 reads SGHRS; CDR2 reads YFSETQ. The V gene end was trimmed by 0 bases and the J gene end by 5 bases; junction bases not matched to a gene: 5. The CDR3 spans 15 residues. The CDR3 sequence is CASSLVGTGIYGYTF. CDR3 in DNA: TGCGCCAGCAGCTTGGTGGGGACAGGGATATATGGCTACACCTTC.

This clone appeared a few times. The chain carries TRBV29-1 and TRBJ2-1, with 8 bases identical to TRBD2. Germline V gene lookup returns CDR1 SQVTM and CDR2 ANQGSEA. The CDR3 contains 15 residues. The V gene end was trimmed by 5 bases and the J gene end by 6 bases; junction bases not matched to a gene: 12. The CDR3 spells CSVSLSGSSGNEQFF. CDR3 DNA: TGCAGCGTTTCCCTCAGCGGGAGTAGCGGCAATGAGCAGTTCTTC.

Only one count was recorded for this clone. The V and J genes are TRBV6-6 and TRBJ2-7; D remains unclear. This CDR3 spans 12 amino acids. Trimming cost V 6 bases and J 5 bases, with 11 bases left between them. Germline V CDR1 and CDR2: MNHNY, SVGAGI (reference sequence). In nucleotides, the CDR3 is TGTGCCAGCAGCTCTATTGAGGACGAGCAGTACTTC. Translated, it gives CASSSIEDEQYF.

The chain carries TRBV7-9 and TRBJ1-2; D perhaps matches TRBD1 (6 bases). The V gene's germline CDR1 is SEHNR and CDR2 FQNEAQ (reference sequence). The CDR3 is 15 residues long. V shed 1 base and J shed 4 bases, with 13 bases lying between them. The CDR3 is CASSLGLAGVYGYTF. The CDR3 DNA reads as TGTGCCAGCAGCTTAGGGCTAGCAGGGGTCTATGGCTACACCTTC.

CDR3 bases: TGTGCCACCAGCAGAACCGTTGTAGGGAGTGAGACCCAGTACTTC. Translation: CATSRTVVGSETQYF. This sequence joins TRBV15 and TRBJ2-5, with a possible D match to TRBD2 (5 bases). The CDR3 sequence is 15 residues long. CDR1 LNHNV and CDR2 YYDKDF come from the germline V gene (reference sequence). V was cut by 2 bases and J by 5 bases, with 15 bases left in between.

The gene calls are TRBV9 and TRBJ2-1; D possibly corresponds to TRBD2 (5 bases). CDR3 length: 17 residues. V lost 3 bases and J lost 5, with 21 bases in between. Germline CDR1 reads SGDLS; CDR2 reads YYNGEE. The CDR3 protein is CASSEVEVQKKNNEQFF. The DNA of the CDR3 is TGTGCCAGCAGCGAGGTGGAGGTGCAAAAGAAAAACAATGAGCAGTTCTTC. The entire variable domain, with the rest obtained from reference TRBV9 and TRBJ2-1, is as follows: DSGVTQTPKHLITATGQRVTLRCSPRSGDLSVYWYQQSLDQGLQFLIQYYNGEERAKGNILERFSAQQFPDLHSELNLSSLELGDSALYFCASSEVEVQKKNNEQFFGPGTRLTVL.

This chain connects TRBV5-4 to TRBJ2-1; TRBD2 might be the D (5 bases). The germline V gene encodes CDR1 SGHNT and CDR2 YYREEE (reference sequence). Trimming took 5 bases from V and 6 from J, leaving 12 bases between them. This CDR3 comprises 13 residues. CDR3: CASSRDYSNEQFF. In DNA form, the CDR3 reads TGTGCCAGCAGTCGCGACTATTCCAATGAGCAGTTCTTC.

The chain is built from TRBV30 and TRBJ1-1; possibly TRBD1 for D (6 bases). CDR3 length: 14 residues. V shed 3 bases and J shed 4 bases, with 15 bases lying between them. From germline, CDR1 is GTSNPN and CDR2 SVGIG (reference sequence). Here the CDR3 DNA reads TGTGCCTGGAGCGGAATCACAGGGTTCACTGAAGCTTTCTTT. Protein product: CAWSGITGFTEAFF.

This clone was seen once. The DNA of the CDR3 is TGCGCCAGCAGCCAAGGGGGACAGGGCAAAGGCTACACCTTC. As protein: CASSQGGQGKGYTF. J is TRBJ1-2 and V is TRBV4-3, with 9 bases that match TRBD1. CDR3 length equals 14 residues. Germline CDR1 LGHNA, CDR2 YSLEER. Trimming removed 1 base from V and 8 bases from J; junction bases left unmatched: 5.

The rearrangement links TRBV11-3 to TRBJ1-1, with 10 bases aligning to TRBD1. CDR3 length: 17 amino acids. Germline trimming cut 5 bases from V and 2 bases from J; bases unmatched to any gene: 11. Germline V gives CDR1 SGHNT, CDR2 YENEEA. For the CDR3, the DNA is TGTGCCAGCAGCCCAGGCGCCGGGACAGGGGCTAACACTGAAGCTTTCTTT. This gives the protein CASSPGAGTGANTEAFF. The full variable domain, its missing parts supplied by reference TRBV11-3 and TRBJ1-1, is EAGVVQSPRYKIIEKKQPVAFWCNPISGHNTLYWYLQNLGQGPELLIRYENEEAVDDSQLPKDRFSAERLKGVDSTLKIQPAELGDSAVYLCASSPGAGTGANTEAFFGQGTRLTVV.

The rearrangement links TRBV10-3 to TRBJ2-5; a possible D gene is TRBD2 (6 bases). Germline V gene data show CDR1 as ENHRY and CDR2 as SYGVKD. The CDR3 is 13 amino acids. The V end lost 0 bases, the J end lost 5 bases, and 7 bases lay between the germline ends. CDR3 in amino acids: CAISESGLETQYF. The DNA of the CDR3 is TGTGCCATCAGTGAGTCGGGACTGGAGACCCAGTACTTC.

The genes are TRBV19 and TRBJ2-7, with 8 bases matching TRBD1. This CDR3 contains 15 residues. CDR1 is LNHDA and CDR2 is SQIVND in the germline V gene (reference sequence). J lost 5 bases, V lost 3 bases, and 9 bases had no gene match. CDR3 nucleotides: TGTGCCAGTAGTATCCTCCCGACAGGGGTTCACGAGCAGTACTTC. It codes for CASSILPTGVHEQYF.

This clone showed up just a few times. V gene TRBV10-3 combines with J gene TRBJ1-2; 9 nucleotides agree with TRBD1. The junction had 8 bases not matched to a gene; V was cut back by 7 bases and J by 5 bases. CDR3 size: 14 residues. CDR1 ENHRY and CDR2 SYGVKD come from the germline V gene. The DNA of the CDR3 is TGTGCCATCAAAGGGGACAGGGTCGGATATGGCTACACCTTC. Its translation is CAIKGDRVGYGYTF.

The chain has TRBV2 and TRBJ1-1; 9 positions match TRBD1. The V and J ends lost 7 bases and 2 bases, in that order; junction bases with no gene match: 8. The CDR3 length is 15 residues. Germline loops: CDR1 SNHLY, CDR2 FYNNEI. CDR3 loop: CASKETGGRNTEAFF. The CDR3 DNA sequence: TGTGCCAGCAAAGAGACAGGGGGTAGAAACACTGAAGCTTTCTTT.

The chain has TRBV10-3 and TRBJ2-5; 11 bases match TRBD1. CDR3 length: 15 residues. The trim removed 0 bases at V and 6 bases at J, leaving 3 bases unmatched. Germline V CDR1 and CDR2: ENHRY, SYGVKD. The CDR3 DNA reads TGTGCCATCAGTGAGTCGTTGGACAGGGGGCAGACCCAGTACTTC. Its translation is CAISESLDRGQTQYF.

The gene calls are TRBV27 and TRBJ1-1, with D unresolved. V shed 2 bases and J shed 0 bases, with 19 bases lying between them. Germline CDR1 and CDR2: MNHEY and SMNVEV (reference sequence). The CDR3 covers 18 residues. In DNA, the CDR3 is TGTGCCAGCAGTTTACTGGGCGGACTTAATGGGATGAACACTGAAGCTTTCTTT. It specifies CASSLLGGLNGMNTEAFF.

This chain joins TRBV4-3 and TRBJ2-3; possible D gene TRBD1, 5 bases. The length of the CDR3 is 14 residues. Germline V gene sequence: CDR1 LGHNA, CDR2 YSLEER. Trimming removed 0 bases at V and 4 bases at J, with 8 bases between. Here the CDR3 DNA reads TGCGCCAGCAGCCAAGATACAGGCCCAGATACGCAGTATTTT. It specifies CASSQDTGPDTQYF.

The chain carries TRBV5-6 and TRBJ1-1; D gene unclear. Per the germline V gene, CDR1 is SGHDT and CDR2 is YYEEEE. The CDR3 runs 13 residues. Trimming pared 4 bases from V and 4 bases from J, leaving 11 bases between. The CDR3 sequence is CASSPRLGTEAFF. In DNA, the CDR3 is TGTGCCAGCAGCCCCAGGCTGGGCACTGAAGCTTTCTTT.